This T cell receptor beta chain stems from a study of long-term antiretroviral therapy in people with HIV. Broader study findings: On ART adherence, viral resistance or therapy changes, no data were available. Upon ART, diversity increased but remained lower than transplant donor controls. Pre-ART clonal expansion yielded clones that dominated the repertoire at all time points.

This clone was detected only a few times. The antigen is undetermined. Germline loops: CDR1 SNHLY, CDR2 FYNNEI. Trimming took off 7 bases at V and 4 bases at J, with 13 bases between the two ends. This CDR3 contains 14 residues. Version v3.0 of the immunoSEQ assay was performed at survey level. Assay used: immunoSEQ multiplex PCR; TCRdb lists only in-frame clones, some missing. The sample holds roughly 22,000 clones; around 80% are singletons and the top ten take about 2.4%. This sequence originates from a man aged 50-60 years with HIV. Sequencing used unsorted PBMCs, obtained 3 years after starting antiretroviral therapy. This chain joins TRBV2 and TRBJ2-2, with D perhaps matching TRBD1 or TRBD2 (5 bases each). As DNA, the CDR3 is TGTGCCAGCATCTCCCTTGGGGGCACCGGGGAGCTGTTTTTT. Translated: CASISLGGTGELFF.